These 4 T cell receptor beta chains were all obtained from the same sample, sequenced in a study of T-cell memory formation after mild COVID-19. TCRdb independently ran MiXCR on the 5' RACE reads; one entry per CDR3 protein. The sample has approximately 250,000 distinct CDR3 sequences, 16% seen once; the top ten hold around 21%. Material for sequencing was PBMCs or a T cell subset sorted from them (not recorded which). These TCRs come from a man younger than 35 who had mild COVID-19 (a few samples of this study predate the infection). Cell type and time point are not known.

For the CDR3, the DNA is TGTGCCAGCAGTTACAGTCGGGCCAGGGGGGCAGATACGCAGTATTTT. Protein product: CASSYSRARGADTQYF. The genes are TRBV6-2 or TRBV6-3 and TRBJ2-3; TRBD1 might be the D (7 bases). This CDR3 is built from 16 residues. Germline V gene sequence: CDR1 MNHEY, CDR2 SVGEGT. Between the trimmed V and J ends, which lost 2 bases and 4 bases, there was a span of 16 bases.

The table lists this clonotype with a few counts. The chain combines TRBV4-1 with TRBJ1-3; 7 bases map to TRBD1. The CDR3 totals 15 residues. With 1 base clipped from V and 4 bases from J, the junction kept 4 bases outside the gene matches. The germline CDR1 and CDR2 sequences are MGHRA and YSYEKL. CDR3 nucleotide sequence: TGCGCCAGCAGCCAAGCAGGGGGAGGCGGAAACACCATATATTTT. Its translation is CASSQAGGGGNTIYF.

V gene TRBV6-4 combines with J gene TRBJ1-1; 10 bases map to TRBD1. Trimming took 6 bases from V and 1 from J; bases not matched to a gene: 2. The CDR3 runs to 14 residues. Germline V lookup: CDR1 MRHNA, CDR2 SNTAGT. CDR3 in DNA: TGTGCCAGCAGGGGGGACAGGGGGAACACTGAAGCTTTCTTT. Protein sequence: CASRGDRGNTEAFF.

The chain links TRBV4-3 to TRBJ1-1, with a possible D match to TRBD1 (5 bases). CDR1 is LGHNA and CDR2 is YSLEER in the germline V gene. Trimming removed 3 bases at V and 1 base at J, with 12 bases between. The CDR3 has 15 amino acids. CDR3 DNA: TGCGCCAGCAGCCAGGGGGGACGGCCGAACACTGAAGCTTTCTTT. This gives the protein CASSQGGRPNTEAFF.